Below are 5 T cell receptor beta chains sequenced from a single sample in a study of blood T cell repertoires in COVID-19. The protocol was immunoSEQ multiplex PCR, while the TCRdb copy is restricted to in-frame clones and leaves out a portion. The sample holds more than 45,000 clones, 90% to 95% seen once. The sequencing input was peripheral blood. The receptors stem from a woman over 75 with acute or convalescent COVID-19.

J is TRBJ2-1 and V is TRBV6-2 or TRBV6-3; D may be TRBD2 (6 bases). V was pared by 5 bases and J by 5 bases, with 16 bases between. Germline lookup yields CDR1 MNHEY and CDR2 SVGEGT. CDR3 size: 15 residues. DNA of the CDR3: TGTGCCAGCAGTCCCATCGGGGGTAAAGACAATGAGCAGTTCTTC. It yields the protein CASSPIGGKDNEQFF.

J is TRBJ2-1 and V is TRBV11-3, with TRBD2 matching over 14 bases. Germline assignment: CDR1 SGHNT and CDR2 YENEEA. This CDR3 is built from 16 residues. The V segment lost 5 bases and the J segment 7 bases; nucleotides outside the gene matches: 7. CDR3 sequence reads: CASSRGTSGSSNEQFF. CDR3 nucleotides: TGTGCCAGCAGCCGGGGGACTAGCGGGAGTTCGAATGAGCAGTTCTTC.

V and J are TRBV24-1 and TRBJ2-1, with TRBD2 identical over 9 bases. The CDR3 extends over 17 amino acids. Germline V gene data show CDR1 as KGHDR and CDR2 as SFDVKD. V was clipped by 4 bases and J by 1 base; unmatched bases: 7. DNA for the CDR3: TGTGCCACCAGTGACCAAACTAGCGGGTATTCCTACAATGAGCAGTTCTTC. This sequence encodes CATSDQTSGYSYNEQFF.

This chain connects TRBV19 to TRBJ2-4, with 7 bases matching TRBD1. Per germline, CDR1 LNHDA and CDR2 SQIVND (reference sequence). Trimming removed 3 bases from V and 8 bases from J; junction bases left unmatched: 4. CDR3 length: 13 residues. CDR3 region: CASSIDRDDIQYF. CDR3 nucleotides: TGTGCCAGTAGTATTGACAGGGATGACATTCAGTACTTC.

This chain connects TRBV29-1 to TRBJ2-1, with D tentatively TRBD2 (6 bases). CDR1 is SQVTM, CDR2 ANQGSEA, per germline. CDR3 length equals 13 residues. Trimming pared 5 bases from V and 9 bases from J, leaving 17 bases between. In DNA form, the CDR3 reads TGCAGCGTTCTTCGCGGGACTCTTAGTGAGCAGTTCTTC. Translation gives CSVLRGTLSEQFF.